This is a list of T cell receptor beta chains from one sample in a study of OX40 agonist ivuxolimab in advanced cancers. Clones were read by immunoSEQ multiplex PCR, and TCRdb kept only the in-frame ones, dropping some. The sample includes 75,000 to 90,000 clones, about 94% of them seen just once. Material: CD4+ or CD8+ T cells sorted from blood, obtained in a trial of the OX40 agonist ivuxolimab. Source of these receptors: an adult with an advanced solid tumor such as melanoma, head and neck, liver or kidney cancer. Each CDR3 is given with its conserved first and last residue.

v_gene,j_gene,CDR3aa
TRBV28,TRBJ1-5,CASSVDYGEAQHF
TRBV28,TRBJ1-2,CASTTTDSRGYGYTF
TRBV28,TRBJ2-5,CASSPSPFGIPQETQYF
TRBV18,TRBJ2-3,CASSRELPSTDTQYF
TRBV19,TRBJ1-1,CASSPGTDYSEAFF
TRBV28,TRBJ2-7,CASSSGGGRYEQYF
TRBV30,TRBJ2-5,CAWRSKGPQETQYF
TRBV18,TRBJ2-7,CASSPGALTVYEQYF
TRBV11-2,TRBJ2-2,CASRGGGDTGELFF
TRBV30,TRBJ2-1,CAWRRVQYNEQFF
TRBV21-1,TRBJ2-3,CASTSSGYPVDTQYF
TRBV19,TRBJ1-2,CASSMFQGSGGYTF
TRBV10-1,TRBJ2-1,CASSRAGGPNEQFF
TRBV28,TRBJ1-2,CAGWDRNYGYTF
TRBV28,TRBJ2-7,CASRQKRLAGGTYEQYF
TRBV5-1,TRBJ2-1,CASSSQGAGEQFF
TRBV9,TRBJ1-1,CASSVTGLTEAFF
TRBV11-2,TRBJ2-5,CASSSIRGRRETQYF
TRBV9,TRBJ1-3,CASSTTGKVSGNTIYF
TRBV19,TRBJ1-2,CASSSGGYGYTF
TRBV2,TRBJ2-7,CASRETGGVYEQYF
TRBV27,TRBJ2-1,CASSSGTSGRATNEQFF
TRBV11-2,TRBJ2-2,CASSQGYTGELFF
TRBV6-1,TRBJ2-7,CASLHRGTANYEQYF
TRBV6-6,TRBJ2-5,CASSYPIGETQYF
TRBV6-1,TRBJ2-2,CASRRATGELFF
TRBV27,TRBJ2-7,CASRTPTGGPYEQYF